The rows below give T cell receptor beta chains drawn from one sample of a study of blood T cell repertoires in COVID-19. Clones were sequenced by immunoSEQ multiplex PCR, and TCRdb holds only the in-frame ones, with some missing. The repertoire includes about 120,000 clones, around 85% of them detected once, and 17% sits in the top ten. Source material: peripheral blood. Every receptor here comes from a man aged 30-40 years with COVID-19, enrolled during active disease. The conserved cysteine and the conserved F or W are not part of the CDR3 here.

V: TRBV24-1
J: TRBJ2-5
CDR3: ATSDHPGRRFQETQY

V: TRBV11-3
J: TRBJ2-7
CDR3: ASSPNRGPLYEQY

V: TRBV5-4
J: TRBJ2-7
CDR3: ASSLQQGAYEQY

V: TRBV5-3
J: TRBJ1-2
CDR3: ARRGTGTGGDEEGYGYT

V: TRBV9
J: TRBJ2-1
CDR3: ASSARGTSGNEQF

V: TRBV5-1
J: TRBJ2-3
CDR3: ASSSNQGRATDTQY

V: TRBV28
J: TRBJ2-7
CDR3: ASRGYYYEQY

V: TRBV18
J: TRBJ1-2
CDR3: ASSPGGRNYGYT

V: TRBV14
J: TRBJ1-1
CDR3: ASSQVRFLEAF

V: TRBV5-6
J: TRBJ2-1
CDR3: ASSVGIPYNEQF

V: TRBV29-1
J: TRBJ2-2
CDR3: SVDWRQGYTGELF

V: TRBV12-3/TRBV12-4
J: TRBJ2-3
CDR3: ASSSTGGTQY

V: TRBV19
J: TRBJ1-5
CDR3: ASSTHRNQPQH

V: TRBV7-2
J: TRBJ2-7
CDR3: ASSLAGEQY

V: TRBV5-1
J: TRBJ2-3
CDR3: ASSPGAGSTDTQY

V: TRBV9
J: TRBJ2-7
CDR3: ASSVAGSGGQSSYEQY

V: TRBV28
J: TRBJ1-4
CDR3: ASSLGQGAGEKLF

V: TRBV3-1/TRBV3-2
J: TRBJ1-1
CDR3: ASSSGSPITNTEAF

V: TRBV11-2
J: TRBJ1-3
CDR3: ASSLDRVEGNTIY

V: TRBV5-1
J: TRBJ2-2
CDR3: ASSLGFEAGSGELF

V: TRBV30
J: TRBJ1-1
CDR3: AWAEDPNLMTEAF

V: TRBV10-2
J: TRBJ2-1
CDR3: ASSFAGGRNEQF

V: TRBV5-1
J: TRBJ2-1
CDR3: ASSWSRGMGYNEQF

V: TRBV3-1/TRBV3-2
J: TRBJ2-1
CDR3: ASSQGGGYNEQF

V: TRBV7-3
J: TRBJ2-3
CDR3: ASSLGGGFGDTQY

V: TRBV6-2/TRBV6-3
J: TRBJ2-1
CDR3: ASSYETGSGGARNEQF

V: TRBV6-2/TRBV6-3
J: TRBJ1-1
CDR3: ASSYSGRTATEAF

V: TRBV28
J: TRBJ1-5
CDR3: ASSLGQGKYQPQH

V: TRBV18
J: TRBJ2-1
CDR3: ASSQLTGTSGGEQF

V: TRBV28
J: TRBJ1-2
CDR3: ASSFQGTGYT

V: TRBV19
J: TRBJ2-7
CDR3: ASSIRTGVYEQY

V: TRBV3-1/TRBV3-2
J: TRBJ1-5
CDR3: VSSQAPGSNQPQH

V: TRBV4-1
J: TRBJ1-5
CDR3: ASSQDTSGSNQPQH

V: TRBV15
J: TRBJ2-1
CDR3: ATSRDWGSGNEQF

V: TRBV4-2
J: TRBJ1-5
CDR3: ASSLESPAGGGVTVFTVPQH

V: TRBV4-2
J: TRBJ2-7
CDR3: ASSQLAGGSYEQY

V: TRBV12-3/TRBV12-4
J: TRBJ2-1
CDR3: ASSPTGGNEQF

V: TRBV7-9
J: TRBJ2-2
CDR3: ASSLARRGNTGELF

V: TRBV27
J: TRBJ2-2
CDR3: ASSPGFSGYTGELF

V: TRBV2
J: TRBJ1-5
CDR3: ATRDRGSGQPQH

V: TRBV6-6
J: TRBJ2-2
CDR3: ASSPGGTGELF

V: TRBV6-5
J: TRBJ1-2
CDR3: ASNQPTGEGYT

V: TRBV11-3
J: TRBJ2-7
CDR3: ASSLMTSGTGEQY

V: TRBV7-8
J: TRBJ1-2
CDR3: ASSFKRTGGYT

V: TRBV30
J: TRBJ1-1
CDR3: AWSVGGYTEAF

V: TRBV30
J: TRBJ2-1
CDR3: AWSSGLAGDNEQF

V: TRBV7-9
J: TRBJ2-1
CDR3: ASSFRTGNEQF

V: TRBV9
J: TRBJ2-3
CDR3: ASSVEGLAGGSDTQY

V: TRBV7-2
J: TRBJ1-6
CDR3: ASSLETGLSSPLH

V: TRBV7-2
J: TRBJ2-5
CDR3: ASSRVGTSGEGRTQY

V: TRBV12-5
J: TRBJ1-3
CDR3: ASGLARGDTIY

V: TRBV2
J: TRBJ2-5
CDR3: ASIIGLAGGQETQY

V: TRBV7-2
J: TRBJ1-2
CDR3: ASSLRATGGYGYT

V: TRBV13
J: TRBJ1-1
CDR3: ASSLGQGVAEAF

V: TRBV6-2/TRBV6-3
J: TRBJ2-1
CDR3: ASSPLAGSHNEQF